A selection of T cell receptor beta chains follows, all from one sample in a study of blood T cell repertoires in COVID-19. The method was immunoSEQ multiplex PCR; TCRdb's version includes in-frame clones alone and lacks a portion of them. Of about 110,000 clones listed, 75% to 90% were seen once; the top ten hold around a sixth. Input material: peripheral blood. The receptors here all came from a woman aged 55-70 years with acute or convalescent COVID-19. The CDR3 runs from the conserved cysteine through the conserved F or W. The D gene is left open where the match is weak. Only some rows state a clone size, as once, few, many or a class for expanded clones.

clone size	D gene	J gene	V gene	CDR3 protein	CDR3 DNA
-	TRBD1	TRBJ2-7	TRBV29-1	CSAGTGQIYEQYF	TGCAGCGCTGGGACAGGGCAAATCTACGAGCAGTACTTC
-	TRBD2	TRBJ2-1	TRBV28	CASSEHSGRADEQFF	TGTGCCAGCAGTGAACATAGCGGGAGGGCCGATGAGCAGTTCTTC
-	-	TRBJ1-2	TRBV3-1/TRBV3-2	CASSPQAGPTGYTF	TGTGCCAGCAGCCCCCAGGCAGGGCCTACTGGCTACACCTTC
-	-	TRBJ1-2	TRBV6-6	CASRPSRGTLGYTF	TGTGCCAGCAGACCTAGCCGGGGAACCCTTGGCTACACCTTC
-	-	TRBJ1-2	TRBV12-3/TRBV12-4	CASSKTGIGYTF	TGTGCCAGCAGTAAGACAGGAATCGGCTACACCTTC
-	TRBD2	TRBJ2-1	TRBV3-1/TRBV3-2	CASSQVFAGDNEQFF	TGTGCCAGCAGCCAAGTCTTTGCGGGGGACAATGAGCAGTTCTTC
-	TRBD1	TRBJ1-4	TRBV5-4	CASSTKGGTGPEKLFF	TGTGCCAGCAGTACTAAAGGGGGGACAGGGCCTGAAAAACTGTTTTTT
once	-	TRBJ1-2	TRBV5-6	CASSLGSQGGYGYTF	TGTGCCAGCAGCTTGGGGTCCCAGGGCGGCTATGGCTACACCTTC
-	TRBD1	TRBJ1-5	TRBV6-2/TRBV6-3	CASSTGTVIQPQHF	TGTGCCAGCAGCACCGGGACAGTAATTCAGCCCCAGCATTTT
-	-	TRBJ1-1	TRBV28	CASSFPSTGNPPEAFF	TGTGCCAGCAGTTTTCCCTCAACAGGAAACCCCCCTGAAGCTTTCTTT
-	TRBD1	TRBJ1-6	TRBV5-1	CASSYEQGFSDSPLHF	TGCGCCAGCAGTTATGAACAGGGGTTCTCGGATTCACCCCTCCACTTT
-	-	TRBJ2-7	TRBV3-1/TRBV3-2	CASSQDQVEQYF	TGTGCCAGCAGCCAAGATCAGGTCGAGCAGTACTTC
-	TRBD1	TRBJ1-1	TRBV6-5	CASSYVGQDEAFF	TGTGCCAGCAGTTACGTGGGACAGGATGAAGCTTTCTTT
-	-	TRBJ2-5	TRBV4-1	CASSQVRQGETQYF	TGCGCCAGCAGCCAAGTTAGGCAGGGAGAGACCCAGTACTTC
-	-	TRBJ2-6	TRBV5-4	CASSLSWVRGSVLTF	TGTGCCAGCAGCTTGAGCTGGGTTAGGGGAAGCGTCCTGACTTTC
-	-	TRBJ2-3	TRBV29-1	CSTEGDQDTQYF	TGCAGTACCGAGGGGGACCAGGATACGCAGTATTTT
-	-	TRBJ1-5	TRBV4-3	CASSQEPGMPQHF	TGCGCCAGCAGCCAAGAACCGGGGATGCCCCAGCATTTT